This is a list of T cell receptor beta chains from one sample in a study of Ad26.COV2.S vaccination and SARS-CoV-2 variants. The assay was immunoSEQ multiplex PCR, and TCRdb's table has in-frame clones only and misses some. This sample has approximately 150,000 clones, with roughly 88% found just once. The source was peripheral blood, collected after recovery from COVID-19. These receptors all stem from a human donor who had recovered from COVID-19. Each CDR3 is given with its conserved first and last residue. A D gene is named only where the DNA matches it firmly. Clone size appears in some rows only: once, few, many, or a class for an expanded clone.

D,J,V,size,CDR3,DNA
.,TRBJ2-7,TRBV28,.,CASSSPLGYEQYF,TGTGCCAGCAGTTCCCCTTTGGGGTACGAGCAGTACTTC
TRBD1,TRBJ2-3,TRBV18,few,CASSLGQVRTDTQYF,TGTGCCAGCTCACTTGGACAGGTTCGCACAGATACGCAGTATTTT
.,TRBJ1-1,TRBV20-1,few,CSASWQDTEAFF,TGCAGTGCTAGTTGGCAGGACACTGAAGCTTTCTTT
.,TRBJ1-2,TRBV7-9,.,CASSPDSGIYYGYTF,TGTGCCAGCAGCCCGGATTCCGGGATTTACTATGGCTACACCTTC
.,TRBJ1-6,TRBV6-4,once,CASHRDPTNSPLHF,TGTGCCAGCCACCGGGACCCGACGAATTCACCCCTCCACTTT
.,TRBJ1-1,TRBV11-2,.,CASSLDRGPLRLGNTEAFF,TGTGCCAGCAGCTTAGATCGGGGACCACTCCGGTTAGGGAACACTGAAGCTTTCTTT
TRBD2,TRBJ2-3,TRBV2,.,CASLWASGGPDTQYF,TGTGCCAGCTTATGGGCTAGCGGGGGGCCAGATACGCAGTATTTT
.,TRBJ2-7,TRBV3-1/TRBV3-2,.,CASSQEAPYEQYF,TGTGCCAGCAGCCAAGAGGCCCCCTACGAGCAGTACTTC
.,TRBJ2-3,TRBV6-5,.,CASRGLPNTDTQYF,TGTGCCAGCAGGGGACTTCCTAACACAGATACGCAGTATTTT
.,TRBJ1-1,TRBV15,.,CATSRGTFAMNTEAFF,TGTGCCACCAGCAGAGGGACTTTTGCCATGAACACTGAAGCTTTCTTT
.,TRBJ1-6,TRBV9,.,CASSAESVGNSPLHF,TGTGCCAGCAGCGCCGAATCGGTGGGGAATTCACCCCTCCACTTT
.,TRBJ1-6,TRBV27,.,CASTWGGGGNSPLHF,TGTGCCAGCACCTGGGGTGGGGGGGGAAATTCACCCCTCCACTTT
.,TRBJ1-1,TRBV29-1,.,CSGGQSLNTEAFF,TGCAGCGGAGGACAGTCCTTGAACACTGAAGCTTTCTTT
.,TRBJ2-5,TRBV19,.,CASSTRLRETQYF,TGTGCCAGTAGTACAAGATTGAGAGAGACCCAGTACTTC
.,TRBJ2-7,TRBV5-1,.,CASSFSDSSYEQYF,TGCGCCAGCAGCTTCTCCGACAGCTCCTACGAGCAGTACTTC
TRBD1,TRBJ1-2,TRBV5-1,.,CASSFTGEGYGYTF,TGCGCCAGCAGCTTCACAGGGGAAGGCTATGGCTACACCTTC
TRBD2,TRBJ2-4,TRBV3-1/TRBV3-2,.,CASSSRGGENIQYF,TGTGCCAGCAGCTCGCGGGGGGGGGAAAACATTCAGTACTTC
TRBD1,TRBJ1-4,TRBV5-4,.,CASSVRTGLEKLFF,TGTGCCAGCAGCGTACGGACAGGGCTGGAAAAACTGTTTTTT
.,TRBJ1-1,TRBV28,once,CASSGVRPAFF,TGTGCCAGCAGTGGGGTTCGCCCAGCTTTCTTT
.,TRBJ1-4,TRBV28,.,CAGSPSNRAGANEKLFF,TGTGCCGGCAGTCCATCCAACAGGGCGGGAGCTAATGAAAAACTGTTTTTT
.,TRBJ2-7,TRBV19,once,CASSIRKNEAEQYF,TGTGCCAGTAGTATACGAAAGAACGAGGCCGAGCAGTACTTC
TRBD1,TRBJ2-1,TRBV6-5,.,CASTAADREISREFF,TGTGCCAGCACGGCGGCGGACAGGGAAATATCGCGGGAGTTCTTC
.,TRBJ2-7,TRBV18,.,CASSQGTSYEQYF,TGTGCCAGCTCACAGGGCACCTCCTACGAGCAGTACTTC
.,TRBJ1-1,TRBV12-3/TRBV12-4,.,CASKADTNTEAFF,TGTGCCAGCAAAGCGGATACGAACACTGAAGCTTTCTTT
.,TRBJ1-4,TRBV11-2,once,CASSLVGGTNEKLFF,TGTGCCAGCAGCTTAGTTGGGGGGACTAATGAAAAACTGTTTTTT
.,TRBJ1-1,TRBV11-2,.,CASSPAALYTEAFF,TGTGCCAGCAGCCCCGCCGCCCTGTACACTGAAGCTTTCTTT
TRBD2,TRBJ2-1,TRBV4-1,.,CASSHRPGDYSYNEQFF,TGCGCCAGTAGCCATCGTCCTGGGGACTACTCCTACAATGAGCAGTTCTTC
.,TRBJ2-2,TRBV7-2,.,CASSSTGSGELFF,TGTGCCAGCAGCTCCACAGGGTCCGGGGAGCTGTTTTTT
.,TRBJ1-5,TRBV28,once,CASSSTGTPISNQPQHF,TGTGCCAGCAGTTCGACTGGGACACCGATTAGCAATCAGCCCCAGCATTTT
.,TRBJ2-7,TRBV6-1,.,CASSDRGVSSYEQYF,TGTGCCAGCAGTGACAGGGGGGTAAGCTCCTACGAGCAGTACTTC
.,TRBJ1-5,TRBV23-1,.,CASSHSQGREGNQPQHF,TGCGCCAGCAGTCATTCCCAGGGGAGGGAGGGCAATCAGCCCCAGCATTTT
.,TRBJ2-2,TRBV13,.,CASRITGGNTGELFF,TGTGCCAGCAGAATTACCGGGGGAAACACCGGGGAGCTGTTTTTT
.,TRBJ2-6,TRBV30,once,CAWGIYNSGANVLTF,TGTGCCTGGGGCATATATAACTCTGGGGCCAACGTCCTGACTTTC
.,TRBJ1-3,TRBV7-9,.,CASSKLTSGNTIYF,TGTGCCAGCAGTAAACTGACCTCTGGAAACACCATATATTTT
.,TRBJ2-7,TRBV29-1,.,CSVLLRDLLSYEQYF,TGCAGCGTTCTCCTCCGGGACCTCCTCTCCTACGAGCAGTACTTC
TRBD2,TRBJ2-3,TRBV4-3,.,CASSRDLAGVADTQYF,TGCGCCAGCAGCCGAGACCTAGCGGGGGTCGCAGATACGCAGTATTTT
TRBD1,TRBJ2-5,TRBV4-3,.,CASSRNQGASQETQYF,TGCGCCAGCAGCCGCAACCAGGGGGCTTCCCAAGAGACCCAGTACTTC
.,TRBJ1-5,TRBV28,.,CASRTGGSYSNQPQHF,TGTGCCAGCAGGACCGGTGGGAGCTATAGCAATCAGCCCCAGCATTTT